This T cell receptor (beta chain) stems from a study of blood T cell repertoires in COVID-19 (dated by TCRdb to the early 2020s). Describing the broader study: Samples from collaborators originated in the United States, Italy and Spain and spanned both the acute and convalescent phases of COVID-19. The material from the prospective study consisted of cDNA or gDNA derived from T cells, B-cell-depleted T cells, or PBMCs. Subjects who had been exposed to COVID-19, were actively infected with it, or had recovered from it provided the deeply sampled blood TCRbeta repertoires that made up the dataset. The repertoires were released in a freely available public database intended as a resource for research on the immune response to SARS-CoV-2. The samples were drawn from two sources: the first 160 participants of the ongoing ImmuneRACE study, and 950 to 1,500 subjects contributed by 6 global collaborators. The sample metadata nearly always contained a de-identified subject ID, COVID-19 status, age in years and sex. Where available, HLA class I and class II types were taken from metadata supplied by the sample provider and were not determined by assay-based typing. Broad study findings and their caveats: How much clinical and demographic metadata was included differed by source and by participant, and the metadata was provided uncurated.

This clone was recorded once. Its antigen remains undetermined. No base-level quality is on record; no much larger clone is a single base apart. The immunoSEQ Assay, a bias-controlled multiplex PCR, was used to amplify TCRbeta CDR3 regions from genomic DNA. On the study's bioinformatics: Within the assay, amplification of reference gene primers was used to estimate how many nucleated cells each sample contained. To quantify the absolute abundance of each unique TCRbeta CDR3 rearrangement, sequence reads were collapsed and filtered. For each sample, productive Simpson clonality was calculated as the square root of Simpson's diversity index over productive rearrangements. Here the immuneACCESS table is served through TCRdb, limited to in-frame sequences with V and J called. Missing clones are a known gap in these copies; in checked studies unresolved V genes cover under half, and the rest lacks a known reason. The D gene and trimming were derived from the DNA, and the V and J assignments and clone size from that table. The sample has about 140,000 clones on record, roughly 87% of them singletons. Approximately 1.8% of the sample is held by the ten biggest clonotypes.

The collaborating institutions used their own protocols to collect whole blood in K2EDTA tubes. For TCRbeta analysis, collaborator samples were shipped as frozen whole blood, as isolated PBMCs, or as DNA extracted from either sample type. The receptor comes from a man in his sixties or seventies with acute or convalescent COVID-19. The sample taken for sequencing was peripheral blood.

In nucleotide form, the sequence is TGTGCCAGCAACCCGACTAGCGGGGGCTCCTACGAGCAGTACTTC. The resulting protein is CASNPTSGGSYEQYF. Rearrangement joined TRBV7-6 to TRBJ2-7; 12 bases in between match TRBD2. The germline V gene specifies SGHVS as CDR1 and FNYEAQ as CDR2. Here V drops 7 bases and J drops 0 bases, and the junction holds 4 bases not matched to any gene. Including cysteine and phenylalanine, the CDR3 has 15 amino acids. The read is trimmed to its CDR3 DNA, 45 bases read in frame from base 1.